A single sample gave rise to the 5 T cell receptor beta chains below, sequenced in a study of blood T cells in healthy people across ages. A second roughly 6 to 11 cycle PCR used barcoded and J-beta primers. MiXCR, applied by TCRdb to the 5' RACE reads, yields one record per CDR3 protein. The repertoire holds about 840,000 distinct CDR3 sequences, with roughly 29% as singletons. This sample also belongs to another study, concerning T cells of mothers and their children.

The sequenced sample consisted of blood. The receptors originated from a woman in her thirties or forties in good health.

This chain connects TRBV12-3 or TRBV12-4 to TRBJ1-1; D is unresolved. CDR3 length equals 13 residues. V was trimmed by 4 bases and J by 4 bases, leaving 10 bases between them. CDR3 DNA: TGTGCCAGCAGTTGGACCAAGGGCACTGAAGCTTTCTTT. It is translated as CASSWTKGTEAFF.

V is TRBV5-1 and J is TRBJ2-7; 13 nucleotides align to TRBD2. V shed 6 bases and J 0 bases; nucleotides not matched to a gene: 12. CDR3 size: 18 residues. Germline V gene data show CDR1 as SGHRS and CDR2 as YFSETQ. The CDR3 here is CASTGRTSGGTSSYEQYF. The DNA for the CDR3 is TGCGCCAGCACGGGGAGGACTAGCGGGGGTACGAGCTCCTACGAGCAGTACTTC.

The rearrangement joins TRBV12-3 or TRBV12-4 to TRBJ2-1; D ambiguous. Trimming took off 3 bases at V and 10 bases at J, with 7 bases between the two ends. This CDR3 region has 11 residues. CDR3 sequence reads: CASSLSEEQFF. CDR3 bases: TGTGCCAGCAGTTTGTCGGAGGAGCAGTTCTTC.

This clonotype has a handful of counts. The V and J genes are TRBV12-3 or TRBV12-4 and TRBJ2-3; 9 nucleotides agree with TRBD1. The CDR3 totals 17 residues. The junction had 11 bases not matched to a gene; V was cut back by 6 bases and J by 1 base. The CDR3 loop is CASSPQGQGPRTDTQYF. Here the CDR3 DNA reads TGTGCCAGCAGCCCACAGGGACAGGGCCCGCGCACAGATACGCAGTATTTT.

This clonotype was seen more than once but under ten times. The rearrangement links TRBV29-1 to TRBJ1-1; weak D call: TRBD1 (5 bases). This CDR3 region has 13 residues. CDR1 and CDR2 (germline): SQVTM, ANQGSEA. V was shortened by 3 bases and J by 4 bases, with 12 bases between the two germline ends. The CDR3 loop reads CSVDPGGATEAFF. CDR3 nucleotide sequence: TGCAGCGTTGACCCGGGGGGAGCCACTGAAGCTTTCTTT.